The rows below give T cell receptor beta chains drawn from one sample of a study of shared clonotypes between healthy human individuals. Clones were read by immunoSEQ multiplex PCR, and TCRdb kept only the in-frame ones, dropping some. The table has around 2.5 million clones, roughly 93% seen once. The specimen was naive CD4+ T cells from PBMCs. The receptors stem from a young man in good health. Some clones in this sample may be carry-over from other donors' samples. The CDR3 runs from the conserved cysteine through the conserved F or W. Each record gives: J gene, clone size, D gene, V gene, CDR3 DNA, CDR3 protein. D genes are given only for firm matches. Size is omitted from some rows. Given values are once, few, many or a class for expanded clones.

>TRBJ1-2|NA|NA|TRBV6-6
TGTGCCAGCAGTTACAGGGCCAGCAACTATGGCTACACCTTC
CASSYRASNYGYTF
>TRBJ2-2|NA|TRBD2|TRBV5-1
TGCGCCAGCAGCCCGGGGACTAGCGGGAGGGCCGTGGAGCTGTTTTTT
CASSPGTSGRAVELFF
>TRBJ2-5|NA|NA|TRBV10-1
TGCGCCAGCAGTGAGTCGCTAGGGGTTGGGGAGACCCAGTACTTC
CASSESLGVGETQYF
>TRBJ2-7|NA|TRBD2|TRBV28
TGTGCCAGCAGTACCGCGGGGGGAGGGGCCTACGAGCAGTACTTC
CASSTAGGGAYEQYF
>TRBJ1-5|NA|NA|TRBV7-9
TGTGCCAGCAGCTCCCCCGGTAGCAATCAGCCCCAGCATTTT
CASSSPGSNQPQHF
>TRBJ2-3|NA|TRBD2|TRBV5-6
TGTGCCAGCAGCCCGACGACTAGCGAAAGCACAGATACGCAGTATTTT
CASSPTTSESTDTQYF
>TRBJ2-2|NA|NA|TRBV6-5
TGTGCCAGCCTCGGAGCAGACACCGGGGAGCTGTTTTTT
CASLGADTGELFF
>TRBJ2-3|NA|TRBD1|TRBV7-9
TGTGCCAGCAGCATATACGGACAGGGGACAGATACGCAGTATTTT
CASSIYGQGTDTQYF
>TRBJ1-1|NA|TRBD1|TRBV6-5
TGTGCCAGCAGTCGAAGGACAGGGAACACTGAAGCTTTCTTT
CASSRRTGNTEAFF
>TRBJ1-3|NA|TRBD1|TRBV5-1
TGCGCCAGCAGCTTGATCTATTCGGGACAGGGGCTCGGAAACACCATATATTTT
CASSLIYSGQGLGNTIYF
>TRBJ2-1|NA|TRBD2|TRBV4-3
TGCGCCAGCAGCCAAGACGCTAGCGGGAGAGGCTACAATGAGCAGTTCTTC
CASSQDASGRGYNEQFF
>TRBJ2-7|NA|TRBD2|TRBV5-1
TGCGCCAGCAGCCTAGGAAGTAGCGGGAGATCCTACGAGCAGTACTTC
CASSLGSSGRSYEQYF
>TRBJ2-7|once|NA|TRBV27
TGTGCCAGCAGTTTATCGTCTAGCTGGGAGCAGTACTTC
CASSLSSSWEQYF
>TRBJ1-4|NA|TRBD1|TRBV5-1
TGCGCCAGTGCGACAGGGGCAAATGAAAAACTGTTTTTT
CASATGANEKLFF
>TRBJ1-3|NA|NA|TRBV30
TGTGCCTGGAGTGGGCCCGGAAACACCATATATTTT
CAWSGPGNTIYF
>TRBJ2-4|NA|NA|TRBV5-6
TGTGCCAGCAGCTTGGGTGGACTTCAGTACTTC
CASSLGGLQYF
>TRBJ2-7|NA|TRBD1|TRBV19
TGTGCCAGCCATCCGGGCAGGGGGCGATCTTACGAGCAGTACTTC
CASHPGRGRSYEQYF
>TRBJ2-3|NA|NA|TRBV7-8
TGTGCCAGCAGCTTCGGGGGACATACCACAGATACGCAGTATTTT
CASSFGGHTTDTQYF
>TRBJ2-3|NA|TRBD2|TRBV5-6
TGTGCCAGCAGCTCTCCCGGGACTAGCGGGGGGAATACGCAGTATTTT
CASSSPGTSGGNTQYF
>TRBJ2-6|few|NA|TRBV25-1
TGTGCCAGCAGTGAAAGTCCAGGGGCTGGGGCCAACGTCCTGACTTTC
CASSESPGAGANVLTF
>TRBJ1-2|NA|NA|TRBV28
TGTGCCAGCAGTTTAATCGGCAACAAGCCGCGGGGCTACACCTTC
CASSLIGNKPRGYTF
>TRBJ1-5|NA|NA|TRBV28
TGTGCCAGCCGGTGGGATAGCAATCAGCCCCAGCATTTT
CASRWDSNQPQHF
>TRBJ2-3|NA|NA|TRBV2
TGTGCCAGCGGGGTCCTAATCACAGATACGCAGTATTTT
CASGVLITDTQYF
>TRBJ2-3|NA|NA|TRBV5-1
TGCGCCAGCAGCTCCATTCCCTCAAACGGACGAACAGATACGCAGTATTTT
CASSSIPSNGRTDTQYF
>TRBJ2-7|NA|TRBD1|TRBV19
TGTGCCAGTAACCCGGGGACAGGCCGCCCCTACGAGCAGTACTTC
CASNPGTGRPYEQYF
>TRBJ2-7|NA|TRBD1|TRBV30
TGTGCCTGGGGGCCAGGGGGCGGAACCTACGAGCAGTACTTC
CAWGPGGGTYEQYF
>TRBJ1-2|NA|NA|TRBV5-1
TGCGCCAGCAGCTTGTCGACAGGTGGGGGCTATGGCTACACCTTC
CASSLSTGGGYGYTF
>TRBJ2-2|NA|NA|TRBV11-2
TGTGCCAGCAGCTTTAGGGAAACTTCGAACACCGGGGAGCTGTTTTTT
CASSFRETSNTGELFF
>TRBJ2-2|NA|NA|TRBV7-3
TGTGCCAGCAGCCCCCAGGGTGTCGACACCGGGGAGCTGTTTTTT
CASSPQGVDTGELFF
>TRBJ1-1|few|NA|TRBV27
TGTGCCAGCAGTCCCTTGCGGGGCGAAGCTTTCTTT
CASSPLRGEAFF
>TRBJ2-7|NA|TRBD1|TRBV6-5
TGTGCCAGCAGTTCCTCAGGGGGAAGCTCCTACGAGCAGTACTTC
CASSSSGGSSYEQYF
>TRBJ1-5|NA|NA|TRBV6-5
TGTGCCAGCAGTTACTCTCGGAGTCAGCCCCAGCATTTT
CASSYSRSQPQHF
>TRBJ2-3|NA|NA|TRBV30
TGTGCCTGGAGTGGTCCAGGGAGTTTTTCAGATACGCAGTATTTT
CAWSGPGSFSDTQYF
>TRBJ2-1|NA|TRBD2|TRBV5-6
TGTGCCAGCAGCTTGTTCCCGGGACTAGCCTCCTACAATGAGCAGTTCTTC
CASSLFPGLASYNEQFF
>TRBJ1-2|few|TRBD1|TRBV7-9
TGTGCCAGCAGCCGACAGGGGTGGGCTAACTATGGCTACACCTTC
CASSRQGWANYGYTF
>TRBJ2-3|few|NA|TRBV12-5
TGTGCTAGTGGTTTGGCTGGCACAGATACGCAGTATTTT
CASGLAGTDTQYF
>TRBJ2-1|NA|TRBD1|TRBV6-1
TGTGCCAACTCACCTAGGACAGGGGGAATGGGTGAGCAGTTCTTC
CANSPRTGGMGEQFF
>TRBJ2-5|NA|TRBD2|TRBV27
TGTGCCAGCAGCGCCCGGACTAGCGGTGAGACCCAGTACTTC
CASSARTSGETQYF
>TRBJ2-1|NA|TRBD2|TRBV5-1
TGCGCCAGCAGCAGAACTAGCGGCTACAATGAGCAGTTCTTC
CASSRTSGYNEQFF
>TRBJ2-3|NA|TRBD2|TRBV28
TGTGCCAGCAGTCCCGTTAGCGGGAGGGGCGCAGATACGCAGTATTTT
CASSPVSGRGADTQYF
>TRBJ2-3|NA|TRBD2|TRBV9
TGTGCCAGCAGCGGACAGGTGAGAGCGGGAGGGATCACAGATACGCAGTATTTT
CASSGQVRAGGITDTQYF
>TRBJ2-7|NA|TRBD1|TRBV19
TGTGCCAGTAGTTTCCGGGACAGGGACGAGCAGTACTTC
CASSFRDRDEQYF
>TRBJ1-3|NA|NA|TRBV5-4
TGTGCCAGCAGCCAGGGTCGGGGAAACACCATATATTTT
CASSQGRGNTIYF
>TRBJ1-1|few|NA|TRBV5-1
TGCGCCAGCAGCTTGGAGGCCACTGAAGCTTTCTTT
CASSLEATEAFF
>TRBJ1-5|NA|NA|TRBV7-2
TGTGCCAGCAGCTTAGCGCCACAGGGAGGACAGCCCCAGCATTTT
CASSLAPQGGQPQHF
>TRBJ1-4|NA|TRBD1|TRBV28
TGTGCCAGCAAACAGGGGCGGTCTAATGAAAAACTGTTTTTT
CASKQGRSNEKLFF
>TRBJ2-5|NA|NA|TRBV27
TGTGCCAGCAGTTCCCAACCATGGGACTACCAAGAGACCCAGTACTTC
CASSSQPWDYQETQYF
>TRBJ2-3|NA|NA|TRBV2
TGTGCCAGCAGTGAAGTTAGGGGATTTGGGACAGATACGCAGTATTTT
CASSEVRGFGTDTQYF
>TRBJ1-1|NA|NA|TRBV9
TGTGCCAGCAGCGTCGGACAGACTCGAACTGAAGCTTTCTTT
CASSVGQTRTEAFF
>TRBJ2-7|NA|NA|TRBV28
TGTGCCAGCAGTTCACGCGTCCCCCACGAGCAGTACTTC
CASSSRVPHEQYF
>TRBJ2-5|once|TRBD2|TRBV6-6
TGTGCCAGCAGTTGGCCTAGCGGGAGCTCTTGGGAGACCCAGTACTTC
CASSWPSGSSWETQYF
>TRBJ2-7|NA|TRBD2|TRBV6-4
TGTGCCAGCACTACGGGACTAGCGGGAGGCCCCCGTTTGAGGTACGAGCAGTACTTC
CASTTGLAGGPRLRYEQYF
>TRBJ2-1|NA|NA|TRBV25-1
TGTGCCAGCAGTGAACCGGCCGCCAATGAGCAGTTCTTC
CASSEPAANEQFF
>TRBJ2-2|NA|NA|TRBV7-2
TGTGCCAGCAGCTTAGTACCCGGACAGAGAACTTTCACCGGGGAGCTGTTTTTT
CASSLVPGQRTFTGELFF
>TRBJ1-2|once|NA|TRBV9
TGTGCCAGCAGCGATGGCTATGGCTACACCTTC
CASSDGYGYTF
>TRBJ2-1|NA|TRBD2|TRBV19
TGTGCCAGTAGTATCATGCGGGAGAGCGGTGAGCAGTTCTTC
CASSIMRESGEQFF